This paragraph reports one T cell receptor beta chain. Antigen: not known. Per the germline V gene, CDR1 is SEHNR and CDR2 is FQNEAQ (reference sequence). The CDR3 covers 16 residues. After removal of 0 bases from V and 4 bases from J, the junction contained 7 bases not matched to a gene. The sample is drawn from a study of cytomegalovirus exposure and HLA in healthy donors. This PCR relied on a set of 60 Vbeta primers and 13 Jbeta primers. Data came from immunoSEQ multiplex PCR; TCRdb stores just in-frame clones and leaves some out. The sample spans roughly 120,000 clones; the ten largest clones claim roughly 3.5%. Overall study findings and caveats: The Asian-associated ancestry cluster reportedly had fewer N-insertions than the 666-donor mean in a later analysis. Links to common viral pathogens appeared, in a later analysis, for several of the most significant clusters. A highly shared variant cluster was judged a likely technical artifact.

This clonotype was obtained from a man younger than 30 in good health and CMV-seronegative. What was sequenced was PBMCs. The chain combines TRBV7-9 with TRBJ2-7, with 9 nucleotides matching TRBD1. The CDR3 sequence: CASSLALPTGGYEQYF. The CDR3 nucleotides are TGTGCCAGCAGCTTAGCTTTACCGACAGGGGGATACGAGCAGTACTTC.